The T cell receptor beta chain under discussion was sequenced for a study of cytomegalovirus exposure and HLA in healthy donors. Use of 60 Vbeta and 13 Jbeta primers characterized the PCR. TCRdb keeps only in-frame clones here, not all; method: immunoSEQ multiplex PCR. Here the sample spans about 150,000 clones, approximately 85% being singletons. The germline V gene has CDR1 MDHEN and CDR2 SYDVKM. Trimming stripped 2 bases from V and 2 bases from J, with 19 bases between. This CDR3 is built from 17 residues. Sample: PBMCs. The chain employs TRBV28 and TRBJ2-7; D may be TRBD1 (5 bases). The TCR was taken from a woman younger than 35 in good health and CMV-seronegative. DNA for the CDR3: TGTGCCAGCAGTTTACCCACCGCAGGGATTCAAACCTACGAGCAGTACTTC. Amino acid sequence: CASSLPTAGIQTYEQYF. The full variable domain, its missing parts supplied by reference TRBV28 and TRBJ2-7, is DVKVTQSSRYLVKRTGEKVFLECVQDMDHENMFWYRQDPGLGLRLIYFSYDVKMKEKGDIPEGYSVSREKKERFSLILESASTNQTSMYLCASSLPTAGIQTYEQYFGPGTRLTVT.